These 32 T cell receptor beta chains came from one sample sequenced in a study of cytomegalovirus exposure and HLA in healthy donors. The protocol was immunoSEQ multiplex PCR, while the TCRdb copy is restricted to in-frame clones and leaves out a portion. This table holds more than 110,000 clones, approximately 94% found once. Sequenced sample: PBMCs. These TCRs come from a man aged 18 to 35 in good health and CMV-seropositive.

The chain employs TRBV28 and TRBJ2-7; 11 bases align to TRBD2. J was trimmed by 6 bases and V by 5 bases; bases with no gene match: 6. The CDR3 covers 14 residues. The germline gives CDR1 MDHEN, CDR2 SYDVKM. CDR3 residues: CASSPPGTSGEQYF. The CDR3 DNA reads as TGTGCCAGCAGTCCCCCCGGGACTAGCGGCGAGCAGTACTTC.

V is TRBV15 and J is TRBJ1-6; 8 bases map to TRBD1. CDR1 LNHNV and CDR2 YYDKDF come from the germline V gene (reference sequence). The CDR3 has 15 amino acids. J was trimmed by 1 base and V by 8 bases; bases with no gene match: 4. DNA of the CDR3: TGTGCCACCCGGGACAGGAGATCCTATAATTCACCCCTCCACTTT. Amino acid sequence: CATRDRRSYNSPLHF.

V is TRBV28 and J is TRBJ2-2; 10 bases align to TRBD1. V shed 3 bases and J 7 bases; nucleotides not matched to a gene: 8. Germline CDR1 reads MDHEN; CDR2 reads SYDVKM. The CDR3 has 16 residues. CDR3 in DNA: TGTGCCAGCAGTTTGAGACAGGGGGCGGAGGGCGGGGAGCTGTTTTTT. Amino acids: CASSLRQGAEGGELFF.

This sequence joins TRBV2 and TRBJ2-1, with 8 bases identical to TRBD2. Germline V gene lookup returns CDR1 SNHLY and CDR2 FYNNEI. The CDR3 is 15 amino acids. The V gene end was trimmed by 1 base and the J gene end by 6 bases; junction bases not matched to a gene: 5. CDR3 bases: TGTGCCAGCAGTGAAGGAAATAGCGGGGTCAATGAGCAGTTCTTC. Its protein is CASSEGNSGVNEQFF.

The chain joins TRBV2 to TRBJ1-2; D perhaps matches TRBD1 (6 bases). Germline V gene lookup returns CDR1 SNHLY and CDR2 FYNNEI. This CDR3 has 14 amino acids. Trimming pared 2 bases from V and 0 bases from J, leaving 7 bases between. DNA for the CDR3: TGTGCCAGCAGTGAACAGGGGACTAACTATGGCTACACCTTC. Amino acid sequence: CASSEQGTNYGYTF.

The chain couples TRBV6-1 to TRBJ2-3, with 10 bases lining up with TRBD2. The CDR3 length is 15 residues. The ends lost 2 bases at V and 5 bases at J; junction bases unmatched: 4. CDR1 and CDR2 (germline): MNHNS, SASEGT. In DNA, the CDR3 is TGTGCCAGCAGTGAACGGGGACTAGCGCTAGATACGCAGTATTTT. This translates into CASSERGLALDTQYF.

The chain uses TRBV9 and TRBJ2-1; 8 nucleotides line up with TRBD2. After removal of 3 bases from V and 2 bases from J, the junction contained 4 bases not matched to a gene. Germline CDR1 is SGDLS and CDR2 is YYNGEE. The CDR3 totals 15 residues. This CDR3 is CASSAEGLAYNEQFF. CDR3 nucleotide sequence: TGTGCCAGCAGCGCCGAGGGACTAGCCTACAATGAGCAGTTCTTC.

The chain uses TRBV4-2 and TRBJ1-5, with a weak D call TRBD1 (5 bases). V was trimmed by 5 bases and J by 0 bases, leaving 14 bases between them. Germline assignment: CDR1 LGHNA and CDR2 YNFKEQ. The CDR3 totals 16 residues. The CDR3 region is CASSAGQGYSNQPQHF. The CDR3 DNA is TGTGCCAGCAGCGCCGGGCAGGGATATAGCAATCAGCCCCAGCATTTT.

CDR3 residues: CSVSISGTGTDTQYF. In nucleotides, the CDR3 is TGCAGCGTTTCAATTAGCGGGACGGGCACAGATACGCAGTATTTT. The rearrangement links TRBV29-1 to TRBJ2-3; 8 nucleotides match TRBD2. The CDR3 has 15 amino acids. Germline CDR1 is SQVTM and CDR2 is ANQGSEA. Trimming at V came to 5 bases and at J to 1 base, leaving 8 bases not matched to a gene.

The chain uses TRBV18 and TRBJ2-2; TRBD2 matches at 7 bases. There are 16 residues in the CDR3. Germline V gives CDR1 KGHSH, CDR2 LQKENI. Losses at the gene ends were 5 bases for V and 3 bases for J; bases not matched to a gene: 9. This chain's CDR3 is CASSSEAGPYTGELFF. DNA for the CDR3: TGTGCCAGCTCATCAGAAGCGGGACCCTACACCGGGGAGCTGTTTTTT. The entire variable domain, with the rest obtained from reference TRBV18 and TRBJ2-2, is as follows: NAGVMQNPRHLVRRRGQEARLRCSPMKGHSHVYWYRQLPEEGLKFMVYLQKENIIDESGMPKERFSAEFPKEGPSILRIQQVVRGDSAAYFCASSSEAGPYTGELFFGEGSRLTVL.

This rearrangement joins TRBV28 to TRBJ1-2, with TRBD1 matching over 9 bases. The V and J ends lost 6 bases and 4 bases, in that order; junction bases with no gene match: 9. CDR1 MDHEN and CDR2 SYDVKM come from the germline V gene. The CDR3 length is 15 residues. The CDR3 DNA is TGTGCCAGCAGGGAGGGACAGGGATGGACCTATGGCTACACCTTC. This gives the protein CASREGQGWTYGYTF.

CDR3 loop: CAWSVSGGTEAFF. CDR3 DNA sequence: TGTGCCTGGAGTGTATCAGGGGGCACTGAAGCTTTCTTT. The V and J genes are TRBV30 and TRBJ1-1, with TRBD1 matching over 7 bases. The V segment lost 0 bases and the J segment 4 bases; nucleotides outside the gene matches: 2. Germline CDR1 GTSNPN, CDR2 SVGIG (reference sequence). The CDR3 extends over 13 amino acids.

The chain links TRBV5-1 to TRBJ2-7; no clear D gene. This CDR3 spans 12 amino acids. Trimming pared 0 bases from V and 5 bases from J, leaving 6 bases between. The V gene's germline CDR1 is SGHRS and CDR2 YFSETQ. CDR3 residues: CASSLEPDEQYF. As DNA, the CDR3 is TGCGCCAGCAGCTTGGAGCCTGACGAGCAGTACTTC.

The chain recombines TRBV5-4 with TRBJ1-2; D is possibly TRBD1 (5 bases). Trimming pared 5 bases from V and 3 bases from J, leaving 26 bases between. In germline, CDR1 is SGHNT, CDR2 YYREEE (reference sequence). The CDR3 runs 18 residues. The CDR3 reads CASSSVGHSPRGDYGYTF. The CDR3 DNA follows: TGTGCCAGCAGTTCCGTCGGACACTCTCCCCGCGGGGACTATGGCTACACCTTC.

The gene calls are TRBV4-1 and TRBJ1-2; D is undetermined. Germline CDR1 MGHRA, CDR2 YSYEKL. The CDR3 is 16 amino acids. With 1 base removed from V and 4 bases from J, the gap between germline ends came to 16 bases. CDR3 bases: TGCGCCAGCAGCCAAGTACGATTGCGGGGAGTCTATGGCTACACCTTC. It encodes CASSQVRLRGVYGYTF.

The chain employs TRBV4-1 and TRBJ1-1; D uncertain. Germline CDR1 and CDR2: MGHRA and YSYEKL. Trimming removed 3 bases at V and 3 bases at J, with 2 bases between. The CDR3 loop spans 11 amino acids. The CDR3 sequence: CASSHYTEAFF. CDR3 sequence (DNA): TGCGCCAGCAGCCACTACACTGAAGCTTTCTTT.

The chain joins TRBV5-1 to TRBJ2-7; 9 bases are a match to TRBD1. V was clipped by 0 bases and J by 0 bases; unmatched bases: 4. The CDR3 contains 16 residues. Germline V gene sequence: CDR1 SGHRS, CDR2 YFSETQ. Here the CDR3 DNA reads TGCGCCAGCAGCTTGGGGGGACAGGGAGCCTCCTACGAGCAGTACTTC. Residues: CASSLGGQGASYEQYF.

V usage is TRBV5-4 and J usage is TRBJ2-5; 9 bases are a match to TRBD2. This CDR3 has 15 residues. Trimming removed 1 base from V and 2 bases from J; junction bases left unmatched: 3. Germline loops: CDR1 SGHNT, CDR2 YYREEE (reference sequence). CDR3 amino acids: CASSLSLAGQETQYF. Written as DNA, the CDR3 is TGTGCCAGCAGCTTGTCCCTAGCGGGGCAAGAGACCCAGTACTTC.

This chain joins TRBV5-1 and TRBJ2-1, with D maybe TRBD2 (6 bases). There are 15 residues in the CDR3. In germline, CDR1 is SGHRS, CDR2 YFSETQ. Trimming took 4 bases from V and 4 from J, leaving 15 bases between them. The CDR3 nucleotides are TGCGCCAGCAGCGGGCCCCCGGAGGGTTACAATGAGCAGTTCTTC. Encoded protein: CASSGPPEGYNEQFF.

The gene calls are TRBV28 and TRBJ1-2; D ambiguous. The CDR3 loop spans 11 amino acids. The ends were cut back, 6 bases at V and 7 bases at J, with 9 bases in the middle. Germline CDR1 and CDR2: MDHEN and SYDVKM. CDR3 coding DNA: TGTGCCAGCAGCAGGACTGCTGGCTACACCTTC. It yields the protein CASSRTAGYTF.

The V gene is TRBV4-1, the J gene TRBJ1-1, with D tentatively TRBD1 (5 bases). The CDR3 totals 16 residues. The V and J ends lost 2 bases and 7 bases respectively, with 20 bases between them. Germline V gene sequence: CDR1 MGHRA, CDR2 YSYEKL. Here the CDR3 reads CASSQPSGTLQVEAFF. In nucleotides, the CDR3 is TGCGCCAGCAGCCAACCCTCCGGGACTCTCCAAGTTGAAGCTTTCTTT.

CDR3 protein: CASSPRGQGDAEAFF. Written as DNA, the CDR3 is TGTGCCAGCTCACCCCGGGGACAGGGGGACGCTGAAGCTTTCTTT. V gene TRBV18 combines with J gene TRBJ1-1, with TRBD1 matching 11 bases. CDR3 size: 15 residues. After removal of 3 bases from V and 6 bases from J, the junction contained 6 bases not matched to a gene. CDR1 and CDR2 (germline): KGHSH, LQKENI.

The chain has TRBV2 and TRBJ2-4; maybe TRBD2 (5 bases). Trimming removed 3 bases at V and 2 bases at J, with 11 bases between. The CDR3 extends over 15 amino acids. CDR1 and CDR2 from the germline V gene are SNHLY and FYNNEI. The CDR3 region is CASSELGGSKNIQYF. CDR3 DNA sequence: TGTGCCAGCAGTGAGTTAGGAGGTTCCAAAAACATTCAGTACTTC.

The gene calls are TRBV10-3 and TRBJ2-1, with D possibly being TRBD1 (5 bases). The CDR3 sequence is 14 residues long. V lost 0 bases and J lost 4, with 7 bases in between. The germline CDR1 and CDR2 sequences are ENHRY and SYGVKD. The CDR3 bases are TGTGCCATCAGTGAGTCGACAGTTTACAATGAGCAGTTCTTC. It is translated as CAISESTVYNEQFF.

This clone is deemed medium-sized. The chain couples TRBV6-5 to TRBJ2-3; TRBD2 matches at 9 bases. Per germline, CDR1 MNHEY and CDR2 SVGAGI. V lost 5 bases to trimming and J lost 3 bases; unmatched junction nucleotides: 6. The CDR3 runs to 15 residues. In DNA form, the CDR3 reads TGTGCCAGCAGTCTTAGCGGGAGTTCAACAGATACGCAGTATTTT. Protein product: CASSLSGSSTDTQYF.

In its sample, this clone was seen a few times. The chain is built from TRBV25-1 and TRBJ1-1; no reliable D call. V was clipped by 5 bases and J by 0 bases, with 13 bases between them. Per the germline V gene, CDR1 is MGHDK and CDR2 is SYGVNS. This CDR3 is built from 15 residues. The CDR3 loop is CASSPGLDLNTEAFF. CDR3 nucleotide sequence: TGTGCCAGCAGTCCAGGATTAGATTTGAACACTGAAGCTTTCTTT.

The chain employs TRBV28 and TRBJ2-1; D is unclear. The germline V gene encodes CDR1 MDHEN and CDR2 SYDVKM. The CDR3 spans 15 residues. Deletions cut 3 bases from V and 0 bases from J, with 9 bases between. Here the CDR3 reads CASSFGGSSYNEQFF. The CDR3 DNA sequence: TGTGCCAGCAGTTTTGGCGGAAGCTCCTACAATGAGCAGTTCTTC.

The chain carries TRBV18 and TRBJ1-1, with D possibly matching TRBD1 (5 bases). The CDR3 length is 16 residues. Trimming left V 2 bases short and J 0 bases short, with 13 bases between. Germline CDR1 is KGHSH and CDR2 is LQKENI. The CDR3, as DNA: TGTGCCAGCTCACCAACGGGGGGAGGGATGAACACTGAAGCTTTCTTT. It specifies CASSPTGGGMNTEAFF.

The chain recombines TRBV25-1 with TRBJ2-1; 8 bases line up with TRBD2. Germline V gene lookup returns CDR1 MGHDK and CDR2 SYGVNS. V lost 1 base, J lost 7 bases, and 6 bases stayed unmatched. This CDR3 has 15 amino acids. The CDR3 nucleotides are TGTGCCAGCAGTGAATGGCGCGGGGGGTTGAATGAGCAGTTCTTC. This sequence encodes CASSEWRGGLNEQFF.

The rearrangement links TRBV25-1 to TRBJ2-3, with TRBD1 matching 7 bases. The CDR3 covers 17 residues. Germline V gene data show CDR1 as MGHDK and CDR2 as SYGVNS. After removal of 2 bases from V and 0 bases from J, the junction contained 8 bases not matched to a gene. The CDR3 DNA reads as TGTGCCAGCAGTGAAGTAGTCCGGGACAGCAGCACAGATACGCAGTATTTT. Residues: CASSEVVRDSSTDTQYF.

CDR3 loop: CASSQALGLPTDTQYF. The DNA for the CDR3 is TGTGCCAGCAGCCAAGCCCTGGGACTACCCACAGATACGCAGTATTTT. The chain is built from TRBV4-2 and TRBJ2-3; 7 bases fit TRBD2. Germline V gives CDR1 LGHNA, CDR2 YNFKEQ. With V trimmed by 1 base and J by 2 bases, 6 bases remained unmatched. The CDR3 totals 16 residues.

This chain joins TRBV30 and TRBJ2-1, with 10 positions matching TRBD2. CDR1 and CDR2 from the germline V gene are GTSNPN and SVGIG (reference sequence). The J segment lost 8 bases and the V segment lost 2 bases, leaving 9 bases of the junction unmatched. The CDR3 is 15 amino acids. The chain's CDR3 is CAWSPPSGRVYEQFF. DNA for the CDR3: TGTGCCTGGAGTCCACCGAGCGGGAGGGTCTATGAGCAGTTCTTC.